The 23 T cell receptor beta chains below were found in one sample sequenced in a study of blood T cell repertoires in COVID-19. Method: immunoSEQ multiplex PCR; TCRdb's copy keeps in-frame clones and lacks some. Of around 140,000 clones in the sample, about 90% were seen once. What was sequenced was peripheral blood. These TCRs come from a woman between 45 and 60 years old with acute or convalescent COVID-19.

V is TRBV19 and J is TRBJ2-2; TRBD2 is a possible D gene (5 bases). V was pared by 11 bases and J by 4 bases, with 17 bases between. Germline V gene lookup returns CDR1 LNHDA and CDR2 SQIVND (reference sequence). The CDR3 covers 14 residues. This CDR3 reads CASRWEMGTGELFF. The CDR3 nucleotides are TGTGCCTCAAGGTGGGAGATGGGCACCGGGGAGCTGTTTTTT.

The chain recombines TRBV5-1 with TRBJ1-2; D is perhaps TRBD1 (5 bases). V dropped 3 bases and J dropped 4 bases, with 16 bases sitting between them. Germline V gives CDR1 SGHRS, CDR2 YFSETQ. The CDR3 has 15 residues. The CDR3 DNA sequence: TGCGCCAGCAGCTCCTTGGCGGGGACTGGCTATGGCTACACCTTC. Protein product: CASSSLAGTGYGYTF.

This clone was found once. The chain links TRBV19 to TRBJ1-3; D is undetermined. Germline CDR1 LNHDA, CDR2 SQIVND (reference sequence). Trimming left V 9 bases short and J 4 bases short, with 10 bases between. The CDR3 loop spans 12 amino acids. For the CDR3, the DNA is TGTGCCAGCAGAGGGCTCGGAAACACCATATATTTT. Its translation: CASRGLGNTIYF. The variable domain in full, completed from reference TRBV19 and TRBJ1-3, reads DGGITQSPKYLFRKEGQNVTLSCEQNLNHDAMYWYRQDPGQGLRLIYYSQIVNDFQKGDIAEGYSVSREKKESFPLTVTSAQKNPTAFYLCASRGLGNTIYFGEGSWLTVV.

This chain connects TRBV25-1 to TRBJ1-2; D gene uncertain. Germline CDR1 reads MGHDK; CDR2 reads SYGVNS. V lost 2 bases to trimming and J lost 3 bases, with 10 bases between them. CDR3 length: 14 residues. This CDR3 reads CASSEPVSDYGYTF. The CDR3 DNA reads TGTGCCAGCAGTGAACCGGTTTCTGACTATGGCTACACCTTC.

The rearrangement uses TRBV5-8 and TRBJ1-5; 12 bases match TRBD1. CDR3 length equals 14 residues. Germline CDR1 is SGHTS and CDR2 is YDEGEE. Germline trimming cut 3 bases from V and 6 bases from J; bases unmatched to any gene: 1. The CDR3 protein is CASSWDRGLQPQHF. The DNA of the CDR3 is TGTGCCAGCAGCTGGGACAGGGGGCTTCAGCCCCAGCATTTT.

The chain is built from TRBV7-3 and TRBJ2-3; TRBD2 is a possible D gene (6 bases). This CDR3 spans 14 amino acids. V was shortened by 5 bases and J by 4 bases, with 13 bases between the two germline ends. Germline lookup yields CDR1 SGHTA and CDR2 FQGTGA. CDR3 nucleotide sequence: TGTGCCAGCAGCGTATACTCGGGAGCAGATACGCAGTATTTT. Amino acids: CASSVYSGADTQYF.

The chain joins TRBV5-6 to TRBJ1-1, with D maybe TRBD1 (6 bases). Looked up from germline, CDR1 is SGHDT and CDR2 is YYEEEE. This CDR3 comprises 16 residues. Trimming shortened V by 3 bases and J by 1 base, and 16 bases separated the two germline ends. For the CDR3, the DNA is TGTGCCAGCAGCTACGAAATGACAGGTACGAACACTGAAGCTTTCTTT. Its translation: CASSYEMTGTNTEAFF. Full variable domain (rest looked up from reference TRBV5-6 and TRBJ1-1): DAGVTQSPTHLIKTRGQQVTLRCSPKSGHDTVSWYQQALGQGPQFIFQYYEEEERQRGNFPDRFSGHQFPNYSSELNVNALLLGDSALYLCASSYEMTGTNTEAFFGQGTRLTVV.

This clone was observed a few times. The J gene is TRBJ2-1, the V gene TRBV6-1; D is ambiguous. Per germline, CDR1 MNHNS and CDR2 SASEGT. Trimming cost V 2 bases and J 6 bases, with 8 bases left between them. The CDR3 has 13 residues. CDR3 sequence reads: CASSERRRNEQFF. DNA of the CDR3: TGTGCCAGCAGTGAACGCAGGCGCAATGAGCAGTTCTTC.

The chain uses TRBV19 and TRBJ1-4; D is unclear. The CDR3 covers 14 residues. Germline assignment: CDR1 LNHDA and CDR2 SQIVND (reference sequence). V lost 6 bases and J lost 0, with 8 bases in between. CDR3 bases: TGTGCCAGTAGAGACGGGGCAACTAATGAAAAACTGTTTTTT. Its translation is CASRDGATNEKLFF. Looking up the rest from reference TRBV19 and TRBJ1-4 gives the full variable domain: DGGITQSPKYLFRKEGQNVTLSCEQNLNHDAMYWYRQDPGQGLRLIYYSQIVNDFQKGDIAEGYSVSREKKESFPLTVTSAQKNPTAFYLCASRDGATNEKLFFGSGTQLSVL.

V and J are TRBV7-3 and TRBJ2-3; TRBD2 agrees at 10 bases. Germline CDR1 is SGHTA and CDR2 is FQGTGA. Trimming removed 5 bases from V and 5 bases from J; junction bases left unmatched: 7. The CDR3 is made up of 15 amino acids. In DNA, the CDR3 is TGTGCCAGCAGCGAAGCGGGGGGGATGGGAGATACGCAGTATTTT. Its translation is CASSEAGGMGDTQYF.

This rearrangement joins TRBV2 to TRBJ2-2, with 10 bases matching TRBD2. CDR3 size: 15 residues. Germline V gene data show CDR1 as SNHLY and CDR2 as FYNNEI. V shed 3 bases and J 7 bases; nucleotides not matched to a gene: 5. The CDR3 reads CASSEGASGSGELFF. CDR3 nucleotides: TGTGCCAGCAGTGAGGGGGCTAGCGGGAGCGGGGAGCTGTTTTTT. Full variable domain (missing parts from reference TRBV2 and TRBJ2-2): EPEVTQTPSHQVTQMGQEVILRCVPISNHLYFYWYRQILGQKVEFLVSFYNNEISEKSEIFDDQFSVERPDGSNFTLKIRSTKLEDSAMYFCASSEGASGSGELFFGEGSRLTVL.

The V and J genes are TRBV5-1 and TRBJ1-2; 9 positions match TRBD1. V gave up 2 bases and J gave up 5 bases; unmatched junction bases: 4. The CDR3 spans 14 residues. The germline V gene has CDR1 SGHRS and CDR2 YFSETQ. CDR3 DNA: TGCGCCAGCAGCTTAGCCGGGACAGGGTATGGCTACACCTTC. Protein sequence: CASSLAGTGYGYTF. The full variable domain, its missing parts supplied by reference TRBV5-1 and TRBJ1-2, is KAGVTQTPRYLIKTRGQQVTLSCSPISGHRSVSWYQQTPGQGLQFLFEYFSETQRNKGNFPGRFSGRQFSNSRSEMNVSTLELGDSALYLCASSLAGTGYGYTFGSGTRLTVV.

The chain uses TRBV2 and TRBJ2-7; D unresolved. CDR1 and CDR2 from the germline V gene are SNHLY and FYNNEI. The CDR3 spans 14 residues. V lost 7 bases to trimming and J lost 0 bases, with 13 bases between them. CDR3 amino acids: CASTPLVTSYEQYF. The CDR3 region has the DNA TGTGCCAGCACGCCTCTAGTCACCTCCTACGAGCAGTACTTC.

The J gene is TRBJ2-1, the V gene TRBV2; TRBD2 agrees at 7 bases. The germline CDR1 and CDR2 sequences are SNHLY and FYNNEI. The V segment lost 5 bases and the J segment 1 base; nucleotides outside the gene matches: 8. This CDR3 region has 16 residues. CDR3 in DNA: TGTGCCAGCAGTTTCCGACTAGCCGGTTCCTACAATGAGCAGTTCTTC. Its translation: CASSFRLAGSYNEQFF.

This clone showed up just a few times. The chain carries TRBV4-1 and TRBJ1-1; D is possibly TRBD1 (5 bases). Germline assignment: CDR1 MGHRA and CDR2 YSYEKL. This CDR3 comprises 14 residues. Trimming cost V 4 bases and J 0 bases, with 9 bases left between them. CDR3 nucleotides: TGCGCCAGCAGCCGACAGTCCATGAACACTGAAGCTTTCTTT. It translates to CASSRQSMNTEAFF.

V and J are TRBV6-6 and TRBJ1-5; tentatively, D is TRBD1 (5 bases). The V end lost 8 bases, the J end lost 3 bases, and 17 bases lay between the germline ends. The CDR3 is 15 residues long. Per the germline V gene, CDR1 is MNHNY and CDR2 is SVGAGI (reference sequence). This CDR3 reads CASSRGGVSNQPQHF. Here the CDR3 DNA reads TGTGCCAGCTCTCGCGGGGGAGTTTCCAATCAGCCCCAGCATTTT.

The count of this clone is one. The chain recombines TRBV18 with TRBJ2-7, with 12 bases identical to TRBD2. The germline gives CDR1 KGHSH, CDR2 LQKENI. This CDR3 spans 15 amino acids. The ends lost 3 bases at V and 0 bases at J; junction bases unmatched: 0. CDR3 amino acids: CASSPTSGSSYEQYF. CDR3 bases: TGTGCCAGCTCACCGACTAGCGGGAGCTCCTACGAGCAGTACTTC.

This chain links TRBV6-1 with TRBJ1-2; D remains unclear. This CDR3 is built from 14 residues. The germline V and J ends were trimmed by 1 base and 1 base, with 7 bases remaining between them. Germline CDR1 MNHNS, CDR2 SASEGT. Here the CDR3 DNA reads TGTGCCAGCAGTGAAGGAACAAATAACTATGGCTACACCTTC. Its protein product is CASSEGTNNYGYTF.

This chain joins TRBV9 and TRBJ2-3; TRBD2 matches at 12 bases. In germline, CDR1 is SGDLS, CDR2 YYNGEE. The CDR3 sequence is 17 residues long. J was trimmed by 5 bases and V by 0 bases; bases with no gene match: 7. The CDR3 region is CASSVGELAGGLDTQYF. The CDR3 DNA sequence: TGTGCCAGCAGCGTAGGAGAACTAGCGGGGGGATTAGATACGCAGTATTTT. The full variable domain, with the rest looked up from reference TRBV9 and TRBJ2-3, is DSGVTQTPKHLITATGQRVTLRCSPRSGDLSVYWYQQSLDQGLQFLIQYYNGEERAKGNILERFSAQQFPDLHSELNLSSLELGDSALYFCASSVGELAGGLDTQYFGPGTRLTVL.

The gene calls are TRBV12-3 or TRBV12-4 and TRBJ1-2, with D uncertain. Trimming removed 5 bases from V and 4 bases from J, with 11 bases in between. The CDR3 totals 13 residues. This chain's CDR3 is CASSLGLTYGYTF. CDR3 sequence (DNA): TGTGCCAGCAGTCTCGGACTTACCTATGGCTACACCTTC.

The chain combines TRBV27 with TRBJ1-5; TRBD1 aligns across 10 bases. With V trimmed by 6 bases and J by 6 bases, 8 bases remained unmatched. The CDR3 runs 15 residues. CDR1 MNHEY and CDR2 SMNVEV come from the germline V gene (reference sequence). CDR3 amino acids: CASSLTGGDSQPQHF. CDR3 DNA: TGTGCCAGCAGCCTGACAGGGGGCGATAGTCAGCCCCAGCATTTT.

The chain links TRBV29-1 to TRBJ2-5; 8 bases line up with TRBD1. J gave up 5 bases and V 3 bases, and 8 bases lay outside the gene matches. The V gene's germline CDR1 is SQVTM and CDR2 ANQGSEA. CDR3 length equals 14 residues. The CDR3 loop reads CSVDRAGGIETQYF. The CDR3 DNA follows: TGCAGCGTTGATCGGGCAGGGGGCATCGAGACCCAGTACTTC.

V gene TRBV9 combines with J gene TRBJ2-3; 11 positions match TRBD2. The ends lost 3 bases at V and 7 bases at J; junction bases unmatched: 7. Germline loops: CDR1 SGDLS, CDR2 YYNGEE. CDR3 size: 15 residues. CDR3 in amino acids: CASSGSGGAINTQYF. CDR3 DNA: TGTGCCAGCAGCGGTAGCGGGGGGGCGATAAATACGCAGTATTTT.